These 25 T cell receptor beta chains came from one sample sequenced in a study of Ad26.COV2.S vaccination and SARS-CoV-2 variants. The assay was immunoSEQ multiplex PCR, and TCRdb's table has in-frame clones only and misses some. The sample has nearly 95,000 clones, less than 85% seen once. The specimen was peripheral blood, collected after recovery from COVID-19. The receptors shown here come from a human donor who had recovered from COVID-19.

This chain connects TRBV21-1 to TRBJ2-2; the table's D call TRBD1 went unverified against the DNA. TRBV21-1 is termed a pseudogene. The CDR3 length is 16 residues. The CDR3 region has the DNA TGTGCCAGCAGCTTTCGGACAGGGGAGTTTGCCGGGGAGCTGTTTTTT. Translating gives CASSFRTGEFAGELFF.

The chain couples TRBV9 to TRBJ1-1, with 7 bases that match TRBD1. Germline V gene sequence: CDR1 SGDLS, CDR2 YYNGEE. The trim removed 7 bases at V and 5 bases at J, leaving 5 bases unmatched. This CDR3 is 12 amino acids long. The CDR3 DNA reads TGTGCCAGCGGACAGGTCACTACTGAAGCTTTCTTT. It is translated as CASGQVTTEAFF.

This clone has only one observation. The rearrangement joins TRBV2 to TRBJ1-2, with 8 nucleotides matching TRBD1. The CDR3 has 12 amino acids. V dropped 6 bases and J dropped 7; count of bases not matched to a gene: 4. The germline CDR1 and CDR2 sequences are SNHLY and FYNNEI. In DNA, the CDR3 is TGTGCCAGCAGCCTGGGACAGGTTGGCTACACCTTC. Translating it yields CASSLGQVGYTF.

The chain links TRBV2 to TRBJ2-1, with D unresolved. The germline CDR1 and CDR2 sequences are SNHLY and FYNNEI. This CDR3 is built from 13 residues. The V end was cut by 6 bases, the J end by 7 bases, with 13 bases between. CDR3 sequence (DNA): TGTGCCAGCAGGGACGGACCGAGAAATGAGCAGTTCTTC. Its protein product is CASRDGPRNEQFF.

The rearrangement uses TRBV12-5 and TRBJ2-1; tentatively, D is TRBD2 (6 bases). V gave up 6 bases and J gave up 9 bases, with 15 bases separating them. The CDR3 consists of 13 residues. Germline loops: CDR1 LGHNT, CDR2 FRNRAP. DNA for the CDR3: TGTGCTAGTGGGGGGACTTTCATTCTTGAGCAGTTCTTC. As protein: CASGGTFILEQFF.

CDR3 bases: TGTGCCAGTAGTATTATGACACCCCGGGGGTCCTACGAGCAGTACTTC. It specifies CASSIMTPRGSYEQYF. The V and J genes are TRBV19 and TRBJ2-7; the D gene is possibly TRBD2 (6 bases). Trimming pared 3 bases from V and 1 base from J, leaving 16 bases between. This CDR3 is 16 amino acids long. Germline V gene sequence: CDR1 LNHDA, CDR2 SQIVND (reference sequence).

The chain links TRBV27 to TRBJ2-1; maybe TRBD2 (6 bases). There are 14 residues in the CDR3. Germline loops: CDR1 MNHEY, CDR2 SMNVEV (reference sequence). V dropped 5 bases and J dropped 2 bases, with 10 bases sitting between them. CDR3 DNA: TGTGCCAGCAGTGTGGAGGGCCCCTACAATGAGCAGTTCTTC. Amino acid sequence: CASSVEGPYNEQFF.

Points on this clone: Its ends do not fully match the called genes, so a read error is possible. The chain recombines TRBV7-3 with TRBJ2-2; perhaps TRBD1 as D (5 bases). The length of the CDR3 is 15 residues. Germline values: CDR1 SGHTA, CDR2 FQGTGA. CDR3 amino acids: CASSVQGNNIGELFF. The CDR3 nucleotides read TGTGCCAGCAGCGTCCAGGGAAATAACATCGGGGAGCTGTTTTTT.

The chain employs TRBV25-1 and TRBJ2-5, with 8 bases fitting TRBD2. The V segment lost 6 bases and the J segment 5 bases; nucleotides outside the gene matches: 8. Germline values: CDR1 MGHDK, CDR2 SYGVNS. CDR3 length: 14 residues. The DNA for the CDR3 is TGTGCCAGCAGCAATCCTCGGGGGGGTGAGACCCAGTACTTC. It specifies CASSNPRGGETQYF. Variable domain in full (rest from reference TRBV25-1 and TRBJ2-5): EADIYQTPRYLVIGTGKKITLECSQTMGHDKMYWYQQDPGMELHLIHYSYGVNSTEKGDLSSESTVSRIRTEHFPLTLESARPSHTSQYLCASSNPRGGETQYFGPGTRLLVL.

The CDR3 loop is CASSRTSGSTDTQYF. CDR3 nucleotides: TGTGCCAGCAGTAGGACTAGCGGGAGCACAGATACGCAGTATTTT. The V and J genes are TRBV6-6 and TRBJ2-3, with 11 nucleotides matching TRBD2. There are 15 residues in the CDR3. Looked up from germline, CDR1 is MNHNY and CDR2 is SVGAGI (reference sequence). After removal of 5 bases from V and 0 bases from J, the junction contained 1 base not matched to a gene.

The chain recombines TRBV12-5 with TRBJ1-2; unclear D gene. Trimming cost V 5 bases and J 7 bases, with 17 bases left between them. Germline V gives CDR1 LGHNT, CDR2 FRNRAP. This CDR3 spans 14 amino acids. Written as DNA, the CDR3 is TGTGCTAGTGGTCTCAGTGGGGAGGCCCGTGGCTACACCTTC. This codes for CASGLSGEARGYTF.

For the CDR3, the DNA is TGTGCCAGCAGCCAAAACAGGGACCGAGGGGCCCAGTACTTC. Translated: CASSQNRDRGAQYF. V gene TRBV3-1 (or the pseudogene TRBV3-2) combines with J gene TRBJ2-5; D might be TRBD1 (6 bases). Germline CDR1 LGHDT, CDR2 YNNKEL (reference sequence). The CDR3 is 14 residues long. Trimming cost V 2 bases and J 9 bases, with 16 bases left between them.

The table lists this clone with a few counts. The rearrangement uses TRBV19 and TRBJ2-7; a possible D gene is TRBD1 (6 bases). CDR3 length: 14 amino acids. CDR1 and CDR2 (germline): LNHDA, SQIVND (reference sequence). The V end lost 3 bases, the J end lost 0 bases, and 9 bases lay between the germline ends. The CDR3 region has the DNA TGTGCCAGTAGTATTGGGGGCGGCTCCTACGAGCAGTACTTC. It yields the protein CASSIGGGSYEQYF.

This clone was seen repeatedly, ten times or more. This chain links TRBV5-1 with TRBJ1-2, with D perhaps matching TRBD1 (5 bases). The germline gives CDR1 SGHRS, CDR2 YFSETQ. With 0 bases removed from V and 0 bases from J, the gap between germline ends came to 12 bases. CDR3 length: 16 residues. The CDR3: CASSLDGGEANYGYTF. The CDR3 DNA is TGCGCCAGCAGCTTGGATGGAGGGGAGGCTAACTATGGCTACACCTTC.

This chain joins TRBV9 and TRBJ1-1; a weak D match, TRBD1 (6 bases). V was pared by 4 bases and J by 5 bases, with 12 bases between. The length of the CDR3 is 13 residues. Germline loops: CDR1 SGDLS, CDR2 YYNGEE. The CDR3 bases are TGTGCCAGCAGCATAGGGGGTAAGACTGAAGCTTTCTTT. Translation gives CASSIGGKTEAFF.

This clone was observed a single time. V and J are TRBV2 and TRBJ2-1; 13 nucleotides align to TRBD2. Germline lookup yields CDR1 SNHLY and CDR2 FYNNEI. Trimming at V came to 10 bases and at J to 9 bases, leaving 9 bases not matched to a gene. The CDR3 covers 14 residues. As DNA, the CDR3 is TGTGCCAACCCCAGGACTAGCGGGAGAGGTGAGCAGTTCTTC. Amino acids: CANPRTSGRGEQFF.

This clone appeared once. The chain combines TRBV10-2 with TRBJ2-2, with D unclear. CDR1 is WSHSY and CDR2 is SAAADI in the germline V gene. The CDR3 has 14 residues. The germline V and J ends were trimmed by 8 bases and 4 bases, with 14 bases remaining between them. CDR3 sequence (DNA): TGCGCCAGCGTACATTCTCCGAGCACCGGGGAGCTGTTTTTT. Its translation: CASVHSPSTGELFF.

This clone was recorded only once. The chain combines TRBV7-2 with TRBJ2-3; weak D call: TRBD1 (5 bases). The CDR3 contains 16 residues. Between the trimmed V and J ends, which lost 0 bases and 1 base, there was a span of 11 bases. Germline V lookup: CDR1 SGHTA, CDR2 FQGNSA. CDR3 sequence reads: CASSLAPQGGTDTQYF. CDR3 coding DNA: TGTGCCAGCAGCTTAGCGCCCCAGGGCGGCACAGATACGCAGTATTTT.

The chain has TRBV27 and TRBJ2-7; D is unresolved. CDR3 length: 14 amino acids. Trimming cost V 10 bases and J 2 bases, with 18 bases left between them. The germline CDR1 and CDR2 sequences are MNHEY and SMNVEV (reference sequence). CDR3 protein: CATKPGLPTYEQYF. DNA of the CDR3: TGTGCCACCAAGCCCGGGCTACCAACCTACGAGCAGTACTTC.

A single count supports this clone. This chain links TRBV15 with TRBJ2-6; D remains ambiguous. The CDR3 is made up of 14 amino acids. CDR1 LNHNV and CDR2 YYDKDF come from the germline V gene (reference sequence). Between the trimmed V and J ends, which lost 3 bases and 4 bases, there was a span of 7 bases. Written as DNA, the CDR3 is TGTGCCACCAGCAGGGTCCCAGGGGCCAACGTCCTGACTTTC. It specifies CATSRVPGANVLTF.

J is TRBJ1-4 and V is TRBV27; 7 bases align to TRBD1. The CDR3 contains 14 residues. Unmatched junction bases numbered 6, after V lost 3 bases and J lost 8 bases. From germline, CDR1 is MNHEY and CDR2 SMNVEV (reference sequence). The CDR3 region is CASSFAGGREKLFF. Here the CDR3 DNA reads TGTGCCAGCAGTTTTGCAGGGGGTCGGGAAAAACTGTTTTTT.

The gene calls are TRBV28 and TRBJ1-5; a weak D match, TRBD1 (6 bases). The CDR3 has 13 amino acids. V was cut by 5 bases and J by 1 base, with 6 bases left in between. Germline V gene data show CDR1 as MDHEN and CDR2 as SYDVKM. The CDR3: CASSQGSNQPQHF. The CDR3 DNA is TGTGCCAGCAGTCAGGGGAGCAATCAGCCCCAGCATTTT.

The genes are TRBV5-8 and TRBJ1-2; tentative D call: TRBD1 (5 bases). Germline CDR1 is SGHTS and CDR2 is YDEGEE. The CDR3 is 15 amino acids. Between the trimmed V and J ends, which lost 4 bases and 8 bases, there was a span of 21 bases. CDR3 nucleotides: TGTGCCAGCAGCCCTTGGTTGGGGGTTGGCGGAGGCTACACCTTC. Translated: CASSPWLGVGGGYTF.

V gene TRBV19 combines with J gene TRBJ2-2; 10 bases are a match to TRBD1. The CDR3 length is 15 residues. The V gene end was trimmed by 5 bases and the J gene end by 7 bases; junction bases not matched to a gene: 7. Germline CDR1 LNHDA, CDR2 SQIVND (reference sequence). The CDR3 region has the DNA TGTGCCAGTAGTTCTGACAGGGGGCGCGGCGGGGAGCTGTTTTTT. Translating gives CASSSDRGRGGELFF.

The chain combines TRBV29-1 with TRBJ1-1, with D uncertain. The CDR3 sequence is 12 residues long. V lost 4 bases to trimming and J lost 4 bases, with 10 bases between them. Germline V gene data show CDR1 as SQVTM and CDR2 as ANQGSEA. This CDR3 is CSVASWTTEAFF. The CDR3 DNA follows: TGCAGCGTTGCTTCTTGGACCACTGAAGCTTTCTTT.